What follows describes a single T cell receptor (beta chain). Its antigen remains unidentified. The data originate from a study of post-analysis software for immune sequencing data. Study-level findings and limits: When patients were compared with controls, 4 or 5 TRBV segments were more frequent, TRBV5-6, TRBV5-1 and TRBV20-1 among them.

The TCR beta cDNA libraries carried unique molecular identifiers. TCRdb called the PCR reads again in MiXCR, with one record for every CDR3 protein. The top ten hold roughly 0.57% of the sample, which has about 760,000 distinct CDR3 sequences, about 27% seen once. The CDR3 consists of 16 residues. CDR1 and CDR2 from the germline V gene are KGHSH and LQKENI. The trim removed 0 bases at V and 4 bases at J, leaving 5 bases unmatched. This sequence originates from a girl aged 10-17 years with multiple sclerosis. This chain uses TRBV18 with TRBJ2-1, with 8 bases fitting TRBD2. Sample: blood. The CDR3 loop is CASSPPTGRGYNEQFF. The DNA of the CDR3 is TGTGCCAGCTCACCACCGACCGGGAGGGGGTACAATGAGCAGTTCTTC.